This TCR beta chain was recorded in a study of T cell repertoires in cytomegalovirus infection. Looking at the study overall: Shared public TCR beta signatures pointed to both CMV infection and a matching HLA type. Overall study results and limits: In two of eight donors, the top clonotype was HLA-C-restricted CMV-specific.

TCRdb analysed the reads with MiXCR anew, one entry per CDR3 protein. The table records under 850,000 distinct CDR3 sequences, 35% to 40% of them present only once. The CDR3 has 15 residues. CDR1 is MGHRA and CDR2 is YSYEKL in the germline V gene. V gave up 0 bases and J gave up 4 bases, with 9 bases separating them. On this clonotype itself: Its cognate antigen is unknown.

The sequence was collected from a human donor in good health (CMV status not recorded). Some clones in this sample may be carry-over from other donors' samples. The J gene is TRBJ2-2, the V gene TRBV4-1; D remains ambiguous. Sequences were obtained from PBMCs. The CDR3 is CASSQDTASTGELFF. The DNA of the CDR3 is TGCGCCAGCAGCCAAGATACGGCGAGCACCGGGGAGCTGTTTTTT.